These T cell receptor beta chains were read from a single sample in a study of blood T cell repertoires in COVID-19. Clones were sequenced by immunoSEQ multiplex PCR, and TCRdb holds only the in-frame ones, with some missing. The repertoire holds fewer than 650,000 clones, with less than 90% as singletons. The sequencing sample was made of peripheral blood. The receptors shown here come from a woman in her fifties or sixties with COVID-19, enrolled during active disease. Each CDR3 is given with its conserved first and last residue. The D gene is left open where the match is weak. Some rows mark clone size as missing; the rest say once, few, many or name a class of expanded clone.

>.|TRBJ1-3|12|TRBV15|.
CATSLSWGDIYF
TGTGCCACCAGCCTGAGTTGGGGGGACATATATTTT
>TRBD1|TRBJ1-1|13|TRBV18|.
CASSQTGDTEAFF
TGTGCCAGCTCACAAACAGGGGACACTGAAGCTTTCTTT
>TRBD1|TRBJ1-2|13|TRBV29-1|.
CSVEQGDNYGYTF
TGCAGCGTTGAACAGGGGGACAACTATGGCTACACCTTC
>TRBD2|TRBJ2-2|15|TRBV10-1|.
CASSLAGGPTGELFF
TGCGCCAGCAGTCTAGCGGGGGGGCCTACCGGGGAGCTGTTTTTT
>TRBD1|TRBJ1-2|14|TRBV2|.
CAIRTGRVDYGYTF
TGTGCCATTCGGACAGGGAGGGTAGACTATGGCTACACCTTC
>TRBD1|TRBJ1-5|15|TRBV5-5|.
CASSSSRQGTQPQHF
TGTGCCAGCAGTTCCTCGAGACAGGGGACTCAGCCCCAGCATTTT
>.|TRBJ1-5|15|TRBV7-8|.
CASSTGQTSNQPQHF
TGTGCCAGCAGCACTGGGCAGACTAGCAATCAGCCCCAGCATTTT
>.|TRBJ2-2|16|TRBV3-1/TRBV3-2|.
CASSQGYSGNTGELFF
TGTGCCAGCAGCCAAGGCTACAGCGGAAACACCGGGGAGCTGTTTTTT
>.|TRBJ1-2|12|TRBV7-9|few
CASSPRVSGYTF
TGTGCCAGCAGTCCCCGGGTGTCTGGCTACACCTTC
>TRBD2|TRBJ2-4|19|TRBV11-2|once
CASSPGTSGGMMGKNIQYF
TGTGCCAGCAGCCCGGGGACTAGCGGGGGTATGATGGGCAAAAACATTCAGTACTTC
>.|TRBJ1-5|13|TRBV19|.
CASSTPIDQPQHF
TGTGCCAGTAGTACCCCGATAGATCAGCCCCAGCATTTT